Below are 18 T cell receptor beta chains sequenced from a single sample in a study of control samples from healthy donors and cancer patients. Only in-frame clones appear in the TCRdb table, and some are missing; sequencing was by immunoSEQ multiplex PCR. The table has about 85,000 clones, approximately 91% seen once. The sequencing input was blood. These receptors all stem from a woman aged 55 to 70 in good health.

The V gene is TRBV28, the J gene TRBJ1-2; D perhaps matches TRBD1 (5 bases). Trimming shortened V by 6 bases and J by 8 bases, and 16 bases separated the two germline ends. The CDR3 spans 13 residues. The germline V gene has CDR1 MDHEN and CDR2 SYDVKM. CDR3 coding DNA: TGTGCCAGCAGGTTAAGGGGACCCCAAGGCTACACCTTC. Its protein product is CASRLRGPQGYTF.

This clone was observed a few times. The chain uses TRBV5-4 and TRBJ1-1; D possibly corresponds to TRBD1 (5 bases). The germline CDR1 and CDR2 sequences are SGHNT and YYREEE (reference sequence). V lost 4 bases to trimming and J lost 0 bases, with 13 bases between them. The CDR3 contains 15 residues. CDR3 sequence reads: CASSQGLGMNTEAFF. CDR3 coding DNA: TGTGCCAGCAGCCAGGGTTTGGGGATGAACACTGAAGCTTTCTTT.

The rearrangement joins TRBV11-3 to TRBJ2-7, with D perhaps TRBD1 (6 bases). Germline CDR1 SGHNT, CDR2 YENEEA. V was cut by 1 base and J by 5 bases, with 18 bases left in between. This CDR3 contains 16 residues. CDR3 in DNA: TGTGCCAGCAGCTTAGGGCAGGGGCTTAGAACCCACGAGCAGTACTTC. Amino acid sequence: CASSLGQGLRTHEQYF.

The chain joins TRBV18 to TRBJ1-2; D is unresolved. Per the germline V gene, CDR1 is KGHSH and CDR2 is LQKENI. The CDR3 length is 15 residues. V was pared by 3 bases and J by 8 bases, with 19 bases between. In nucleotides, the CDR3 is TGTGCCAGCTCACCCCTGACACCCGGGGATATAGGCTACACCTTC. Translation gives CASSPLTPGDIGYTF.

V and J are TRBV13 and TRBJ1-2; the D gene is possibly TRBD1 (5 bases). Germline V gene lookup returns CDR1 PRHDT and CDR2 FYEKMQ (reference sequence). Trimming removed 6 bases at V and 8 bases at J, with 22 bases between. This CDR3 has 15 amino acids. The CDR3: CASRIGGYEGEGYTF. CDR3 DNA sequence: TGTGCCAGCAGAATCGGGGGGTACGAAGGGGAAGGCTACACCTTC.

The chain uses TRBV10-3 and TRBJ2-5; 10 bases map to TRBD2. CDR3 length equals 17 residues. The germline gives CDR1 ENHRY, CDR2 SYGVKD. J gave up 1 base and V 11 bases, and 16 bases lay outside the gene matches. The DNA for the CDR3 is TGTGCCGTCTTAAGCGGGGGGGGTACCCATAGCCAAGAGACCCAGTACTTC. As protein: CAVLSGGGTHSQETQYF.

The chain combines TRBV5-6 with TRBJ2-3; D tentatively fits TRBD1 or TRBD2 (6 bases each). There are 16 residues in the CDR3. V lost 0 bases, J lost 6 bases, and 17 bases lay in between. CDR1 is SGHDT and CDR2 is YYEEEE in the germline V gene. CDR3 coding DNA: TGTGCCAGCAGCTTGGAAAATACAGGGAGGTTTGATACGCAGTATTTT. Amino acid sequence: CASSLENTGRFDTQYF.

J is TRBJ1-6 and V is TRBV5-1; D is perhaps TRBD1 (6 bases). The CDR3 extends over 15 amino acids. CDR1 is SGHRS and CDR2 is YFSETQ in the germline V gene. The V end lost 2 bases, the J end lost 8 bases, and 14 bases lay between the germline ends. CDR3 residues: CASSFRQVGDSPLHF. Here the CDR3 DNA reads TGCGCCAGCAGCTTCCGACAGGTTGGGGATTCACCCCTCCACTTT.

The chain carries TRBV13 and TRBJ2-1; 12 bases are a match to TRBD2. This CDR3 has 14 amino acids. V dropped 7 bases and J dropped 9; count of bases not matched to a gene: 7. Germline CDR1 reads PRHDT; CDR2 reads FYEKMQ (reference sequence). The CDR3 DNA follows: TGTGCCAGCACCAGGACTAGCGGGAAGGGTGAGCAGTTCTTC. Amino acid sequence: CASTRTSGKGEQFF.

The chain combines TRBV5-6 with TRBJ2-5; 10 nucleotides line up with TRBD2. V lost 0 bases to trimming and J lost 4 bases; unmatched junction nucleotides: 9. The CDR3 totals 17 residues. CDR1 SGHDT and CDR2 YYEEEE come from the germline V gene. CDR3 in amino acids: CASSLEWASGGIETQYF. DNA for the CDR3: TGTGCCAGCAGCTTGGAGTGGGCTAGCGGGGGCATAGAGACCCAGTACTTC.

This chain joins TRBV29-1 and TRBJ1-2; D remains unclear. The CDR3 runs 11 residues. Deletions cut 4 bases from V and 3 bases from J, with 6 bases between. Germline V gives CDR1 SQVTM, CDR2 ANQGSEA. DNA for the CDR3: TGCAGCGTTGGGCAGGACTATGGCTACACCTTC. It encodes CSVGQDYGYTF.

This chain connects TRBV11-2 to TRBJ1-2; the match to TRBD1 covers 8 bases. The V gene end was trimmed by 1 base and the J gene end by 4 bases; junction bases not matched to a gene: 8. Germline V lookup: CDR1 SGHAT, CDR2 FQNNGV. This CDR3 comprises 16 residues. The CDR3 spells CASSLVVDRAGYGYTF. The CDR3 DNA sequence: TGTGCCAGCAGCTTAGTGGTGGACAGGGCTGGCTATGGCTACACCTTC.

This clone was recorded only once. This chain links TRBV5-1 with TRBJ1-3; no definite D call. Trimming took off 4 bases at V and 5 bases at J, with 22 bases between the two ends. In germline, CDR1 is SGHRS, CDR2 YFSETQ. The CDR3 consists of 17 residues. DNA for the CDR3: TGCGCCAGCAGCGCCGTAATGGGGTCAGATTCCCGAAACACCATATATTTT. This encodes CASSAVMGSDSRNTIYF. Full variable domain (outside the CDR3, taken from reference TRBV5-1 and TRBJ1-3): KAGVTQTPRYLIKTRGQQVTLSCSPISGHRSVSWYQQTPGQGLQFLFEYFSETQRNKGNFPGRFSGRQFSNSRSEMNVSTLELGDSALYLCASSAVMGSDSRNTIYFGEGSWLTVV.

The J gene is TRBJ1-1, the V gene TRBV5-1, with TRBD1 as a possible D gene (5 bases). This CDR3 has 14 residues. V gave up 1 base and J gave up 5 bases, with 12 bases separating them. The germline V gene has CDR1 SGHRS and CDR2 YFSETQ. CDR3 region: CASSLQGRNTEAFF. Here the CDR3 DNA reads TGCGCCAGCAGCTTGCAGGGCAGGAATACTGAAGCTTTCTTT.

Here the CDR3 reads CASSLVGGPGTEAFF. CDR3 nucleotide sequence: TGTGCCAGCAGCTTAGTAGGAGGCCCGGGGACTGAAGCTTTCTTT. This sequence joins TRBV7-2 and TRBJ1-1; D is unresolved. V lost 1 base and J 5 bases, leaving 14 bases between the germline ends. Germline V gene sequence: CDR1 SGHTA, CDR2 FQGNSA. The CDR3 contains 15 residues.

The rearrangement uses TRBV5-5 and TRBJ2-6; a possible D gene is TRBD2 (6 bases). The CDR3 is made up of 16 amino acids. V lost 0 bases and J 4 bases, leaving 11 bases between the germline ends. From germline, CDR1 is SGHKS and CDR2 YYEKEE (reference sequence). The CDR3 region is CASSLGGGSGANVLTF. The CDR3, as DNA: TGTGCCAGCAGCTTGGGTGGGGGGTCCGGGGCCAACGTCCTGACTTTC.

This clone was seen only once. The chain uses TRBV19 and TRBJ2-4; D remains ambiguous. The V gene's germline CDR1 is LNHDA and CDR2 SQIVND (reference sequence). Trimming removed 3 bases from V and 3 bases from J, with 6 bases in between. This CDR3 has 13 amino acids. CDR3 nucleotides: TGTGCCAGTAGTATTTCGGACAAAAACATTCAGTACTTC. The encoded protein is CASSISDKNIQYF.

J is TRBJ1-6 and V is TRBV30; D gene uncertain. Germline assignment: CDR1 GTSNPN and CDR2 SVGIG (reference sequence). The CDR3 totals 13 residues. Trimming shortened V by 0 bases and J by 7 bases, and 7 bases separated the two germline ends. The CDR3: CAWSVQQNSPLHF. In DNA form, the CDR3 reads TGTGCCTGGAGTGTACAGCAGAATTCACCCCTCCACTTT.